Each of the 8 T cell receptor beta chains below was sequenced from the same sample in a study of CD8 T cells in ankylosing spondylitis. TCRdb re-called the 5' RACE reads through MiXCR, storing one row per CDR3 protein. The sample includes roughly 250,000 distinct CDR3 sequences, over 9.5% of them seen just once. Specimen: blood, either unsorted or a sorted T cell fraction (not recorded which). These receptors came from a male donor with ankylosing spondylitis or in good health (not recorded which).

This clonotype was seen ten or more times. This chain joins TRBV12-3 or TRBV12-4 and TRBJ1-4; 7 bases line up with TRBD1. With 8 bases clipped from V and 10 bases from J, the junction kept 7 bases outside the gene matches. The CDR3 sequence is 12 residues long. CDR3 sequence reads: CASARGGGKLFF. In DNA form, the CDR3 reads TGTGCCAGCGCGAGAGGGGGCGGAAAACTGTTTTTT.

This clonotype was seen at least ten times. This sequence joins TRBV7-8 and TRBJ2-6; no clear D gene. V lost 5 bases and J 11 bases, leaving 10 bases between the germline ends. CDR3 size: 12 residues. CDR1 is SGHVS, CDR2 FQNEAQ, per germline. The DNA of the CDR3 is TGTGCCAGCAGCCCCTTAGAGGACGTCCTGACTTTC. Its translation is CASSPLEDVLTF. The full variable domain, its missing parts supplied by reference TRBV7-8 and TRBJ2-6, is GAGVSQSPRYKVAKRGQDVALRCDPISGHVSLFWYQQALGQGPEFLTYFQNEAQLDKSGLPSDRFFAERPEGSVSTLKIQRTQQEDSAVYLCASSPLEDVLTFGAGSRLTVL.

This clonotype was observed many times. The chain carries TRBV20-1 and TRBJ2-1, with TRBD1 identical over 9 bases. The CDR3 runs to 14 residues. The V gene's germline CDR1 is DFQATT and CDR2 SNEGSKA (reference sequence). With 4 bases clipped from V and 4 bases from J, the junction kept 5 bases outside the gene matches. CDR3 coding DNA: TGCAGTGCTACCGGGACAGGGACGTACAATGAGCAGTTCTTC. It is translated as CSATGTGTYNEQFF.

This clonotype was recorded many times. The chain carries TRBV6-1 and TRBJ2-3, with TRBD2 matching over 13 bases. V lost 6 bases, J lost 10 bases, and 7 bases stayed unmatched. Per the germline V gene, CDR1 is MNHNS and CDR2 is SASEGT. CDR3 length equals 14 residues. The CDR3 here is CASSQGTSGVAQYF. The DNA for the CDR3 is TGTGCCAGCAGCCAAGGGACTAGCGGGGTAGCGCAGTATTTT.

The rearrangement links TRBV3-1 to TRBJ2-7; maybe TRBD2 (5 bases). This CDR3 is 12 amino acids long. V was clipped by 10 bases and J by 1 base, with 11 bases between them. Germline V gene data show CDR1 as LGHDT and CDR2 as YNNKEL (reference sequence). The CDR3 loop reads CATSSTSYEQYF. CDR3 nucleotides: TGTGCCACTAGCTCAACATCCTACGAGCAGTACTTC.

This clonotype was seen ten or more times. The chain has TRBV6-1 and TRBJ1-1, with TRBD1 matching over 8 bases. Trimming at V came to 7 bases and at J to 0 bases, leaving 13 bases not matched to a gene. CDR3 length: 17 amino acids. CDR1 MNHNS and CDR2 SASEGT come from the germline V gene. Here the CDR3 reads CASTQEQGAALNTEAFF. Written as DNA, the CDR3 is TGTGCCAGCACCCAAGAGCAGGGGGCGGCTTTGAACACTGAAGCTTTCTTT.

At least ten counts were recorded for this clonotype. CDR3 nucleotide sequence: TGTGCCAGCAGCTTAATGACAGAGCAGCCCCAGCATTTT. It encodes CASSLMTEQPQHF. The chain combines TRBV7-9 with TRBJ1-5, with TRBD1 as a possible D gene (5 bases). V was clipped by 2 bases and J by 7 bases, with 9 bases between them. The CDR3 totals 13 residues. The V gene's germline CDR1 is SEHNR and CDR2 FQNEAQ (reference sequence).

Ten or more counts support this clonotype. V and J are TRBV7-9 and TRBJ1-1; TRBD1 agrees at 7 bases. This CDR3 contains 14 residues. The germline V gene encodes CDR1 SEHNR and CDR2 FQNEAQ (reference sequence). V gave up 2 bases and J gave up 12 bases; unmatched junction bases: 12. The CDR3 here is CASSLSEGAGKTFF. The CDR3 nucleotides are TGTGCCAGCAGCTTAAGCGAGGGGGCTGGGAAAACTTTCTTT.